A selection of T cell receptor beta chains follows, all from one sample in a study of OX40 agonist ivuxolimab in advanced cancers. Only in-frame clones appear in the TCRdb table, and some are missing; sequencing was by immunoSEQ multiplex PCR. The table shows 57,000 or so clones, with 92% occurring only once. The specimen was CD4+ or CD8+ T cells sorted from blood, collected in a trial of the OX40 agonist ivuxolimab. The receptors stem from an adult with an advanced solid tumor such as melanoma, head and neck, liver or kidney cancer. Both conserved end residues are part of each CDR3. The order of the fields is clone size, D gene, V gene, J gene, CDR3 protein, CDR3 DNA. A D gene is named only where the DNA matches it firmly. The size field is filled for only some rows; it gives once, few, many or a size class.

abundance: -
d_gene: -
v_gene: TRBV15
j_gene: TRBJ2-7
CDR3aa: CATSRDREDEQYF
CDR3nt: TGTGCCACCAGCAGAGACAGGGAGGACGAGCAGTACTTC

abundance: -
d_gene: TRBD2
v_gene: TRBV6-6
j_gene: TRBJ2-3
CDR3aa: CASSNPYGRATDTQYF
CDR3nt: TGTGCCAGCAGTAATCCCTACGGGAGGGCCACAGATACGCAGTATTTT

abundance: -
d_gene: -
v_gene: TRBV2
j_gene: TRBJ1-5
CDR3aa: CASSARREQPQHF
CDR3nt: TGTGCCAGCAGTGCCCGTAGGGAACAGCCCCAGCATTTT

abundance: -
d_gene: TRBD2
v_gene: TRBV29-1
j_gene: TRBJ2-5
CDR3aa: CSVGEPRGVETQYF
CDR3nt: TGCAGCGTTGGCGAGCCCCGGGGGGTAGAGACCCAGTACTTC

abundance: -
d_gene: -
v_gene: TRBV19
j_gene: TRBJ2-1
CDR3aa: CASSRKKGTNNEQFF
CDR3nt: TGTGCCAGTAGCCGAAAGAAGGGGACGAACAATGAGCAGTTCTTC

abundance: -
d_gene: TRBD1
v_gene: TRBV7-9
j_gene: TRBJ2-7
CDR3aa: CASSLVGQGSYEQYF
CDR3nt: TGTGCCAGCAGCCTAGTGGGACAGGGCTCCTACGAGCAGTACTTC

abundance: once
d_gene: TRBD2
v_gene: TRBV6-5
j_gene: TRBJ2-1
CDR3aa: CASRLAGVSDEQFF
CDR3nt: TGTGCCAGCCGACTAGCGGGAGTATCCGATGAGCAGTTCTTC

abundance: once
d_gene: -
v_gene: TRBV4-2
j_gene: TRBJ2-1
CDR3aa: CASSQNSGLREQFF
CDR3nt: TGTGCCAGCAGCCAGAACTCTGGACTGCGGGAGCAGTTCTTC

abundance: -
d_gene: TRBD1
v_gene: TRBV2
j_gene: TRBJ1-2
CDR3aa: CASSGSTGVGAGYTF
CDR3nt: TGTGCCAGCAGTGGATCGACAGGGGTTGGGGCTGGCTACACCTTC

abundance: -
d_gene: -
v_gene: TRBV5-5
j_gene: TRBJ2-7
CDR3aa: CASSLVPRDGEQYF
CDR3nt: TGTGCCAGCAGCTTGGTACCCAGGGATGGCGAGCAGTACTTC

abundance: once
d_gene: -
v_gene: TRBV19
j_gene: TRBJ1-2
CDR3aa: CASARVGKTYYGYTF
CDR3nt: TGTGCCAGCGCCCGGGTGGGGAAAACCTACTATGGCTACACCTTC

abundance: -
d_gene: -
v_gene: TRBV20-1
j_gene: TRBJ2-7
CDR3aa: CSASHHYEQYF
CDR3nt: TGCAGTGCTTCACACCACTACGAGCAGTACTTC

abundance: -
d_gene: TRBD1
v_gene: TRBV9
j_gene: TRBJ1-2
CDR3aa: CASSDRVDYGYTF
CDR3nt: TGTGCCAGCAGTGACAGGGTTGACTATGGCTACACCTTC

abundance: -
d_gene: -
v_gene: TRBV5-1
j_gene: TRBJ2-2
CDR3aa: CASSLFSRGNTGELFF
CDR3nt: TGCGCCAGCAGCTTGTTCTCTCGGGGGAACACCGGGGAGCTGTTTTTT

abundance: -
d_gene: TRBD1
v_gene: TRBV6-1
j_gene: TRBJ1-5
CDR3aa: CATSWEGAQNQPQHF
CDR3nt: TGTGCCACCTCATGGGAGGGGGCGCAGAATCAGCCCCAGCATTTT

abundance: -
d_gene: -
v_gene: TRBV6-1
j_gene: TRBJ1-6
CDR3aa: CASSESWSGAAGNSPLHF
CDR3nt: TGTGCCAGCAGTGAAAGCTGGTCGGGGGCGGCGGGTAATTCACCCCTCCACTTT

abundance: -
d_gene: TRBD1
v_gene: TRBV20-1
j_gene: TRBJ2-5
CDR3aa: CSTGDETQYF
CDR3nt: TGCAGTACAGGGGATGAGACCCAGTACTTC

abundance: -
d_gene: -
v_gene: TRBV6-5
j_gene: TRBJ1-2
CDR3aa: CASSFGLSYGYTF
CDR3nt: TGTGCCAGCAGTTTCGGACTTTCATATGGCTACACCTTC

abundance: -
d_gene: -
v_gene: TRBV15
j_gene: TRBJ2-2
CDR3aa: CATSRDYRQGGAGELFF
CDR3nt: TGTGCCACCAGCAGAGATTATAGACAGGGAGGGGCCGGGGAGCTGTTTTTT

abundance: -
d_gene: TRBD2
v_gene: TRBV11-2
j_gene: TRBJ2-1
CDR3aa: CASSSIAGGWGNEQFF
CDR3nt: TGTGCCAGCAGCTCCATAGCGGGAGGGTGGGGCAATGAGCAGTTCTTC

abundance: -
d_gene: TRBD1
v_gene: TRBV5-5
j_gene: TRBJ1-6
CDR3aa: CASSQGTGNNSPLHF
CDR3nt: TGTGCCAGCAGCCAAGGGACAGGGAATAATTCACCCCTCCACTTT

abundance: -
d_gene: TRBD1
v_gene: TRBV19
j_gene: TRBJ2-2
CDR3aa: CASSVGQGLTGELFF
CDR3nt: TGTGCCAGTAGTGTGGGACAGGGGTTAACCGGGGAGCTGTTTTTT

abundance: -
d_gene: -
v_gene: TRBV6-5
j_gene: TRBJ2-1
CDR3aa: CASTHRLGNNEQFF
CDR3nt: TGTGCCAGCACCCACCGACTAGGAAACAATGAGCAGTTCTTC

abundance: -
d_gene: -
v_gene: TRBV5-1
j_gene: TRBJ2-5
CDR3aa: CASSLVGGEETQYF
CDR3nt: TGCGCCAGCAGCTTGGTTGGAGGGGAAGAGACCCAGTACTTC

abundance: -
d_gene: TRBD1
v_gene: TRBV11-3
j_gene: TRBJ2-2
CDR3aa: CASGSGTGNTGELFF
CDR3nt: TGTGCCAGCGGCTCCGGGACAGGAAACACCGGGGAGCTGTTTTTT

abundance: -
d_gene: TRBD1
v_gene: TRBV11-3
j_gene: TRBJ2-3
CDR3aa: CASSSLQGAGEDTQYF
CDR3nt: TGTGCCAGCAGCTCCTTACAGGGGGCGGGTGAGGATACGCAGTATTTT

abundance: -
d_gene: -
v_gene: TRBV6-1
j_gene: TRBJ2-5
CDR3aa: CASSEVWGGETQYF
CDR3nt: TGTGCCAGCAGTGAAGTGTGGGGAGGAGAGACCCAGTACTTC

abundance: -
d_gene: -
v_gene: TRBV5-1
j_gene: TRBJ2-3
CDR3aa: CATSGGPSTDTQYF
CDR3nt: TGCGCCACCTCCGGGGGGCCTAGCACAGATACGCAGTATTTT

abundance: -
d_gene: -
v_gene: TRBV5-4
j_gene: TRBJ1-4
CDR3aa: CASSLGGEGTEKLFF
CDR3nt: TGTGCCAGCAGCTTGGGAGGGGAGGGGACTGAAAAACTGTTTTTT

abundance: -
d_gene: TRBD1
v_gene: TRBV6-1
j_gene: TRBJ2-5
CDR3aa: CASSTRTGQETQYF
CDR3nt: TGTGCCAGCAGTACGCGGACAGGGCAAGAGACCCAGTACTTC

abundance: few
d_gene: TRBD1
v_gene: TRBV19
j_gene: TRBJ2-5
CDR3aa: CASSTRGETQYF
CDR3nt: TGTGCCAGTAGTACCAGGGGGGAGACCCAGTACTTC

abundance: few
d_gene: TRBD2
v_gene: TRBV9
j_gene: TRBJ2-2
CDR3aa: CASSVASGNTGELFF
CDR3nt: TGTGCCAGCAGCGTAGCTAGCGGAAACACCGGGGAGCTGTTTTTT

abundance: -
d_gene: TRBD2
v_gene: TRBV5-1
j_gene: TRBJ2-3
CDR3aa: CASSLLAGPSTDTQYF
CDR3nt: TGCGCCAGCAGCTTGTTAGCGGGTCCTAGCACAGATACGCAGTATTTT

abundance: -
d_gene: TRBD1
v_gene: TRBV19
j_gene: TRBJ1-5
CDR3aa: CASSIDRGKPQHF
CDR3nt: TGTGCCAGTAGTATAGACAGGGGGAAGCCCCAGCATTTT

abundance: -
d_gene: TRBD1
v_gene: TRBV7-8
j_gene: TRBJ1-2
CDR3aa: CASSTATGGYGYTF
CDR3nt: TGTGCCAGCAGCACAGCCACAGGGGGCTATGGCTACACCTTC

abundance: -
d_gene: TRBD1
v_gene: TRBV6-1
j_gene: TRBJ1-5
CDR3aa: CASRTSRDRNQPQHF
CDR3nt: TGTGCCAGCCGGACCTCCCGGGACAGAAATCAGCCCCAGCATTTT

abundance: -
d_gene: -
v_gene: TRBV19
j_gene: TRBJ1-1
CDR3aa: CASSSSQQATEAFF
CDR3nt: TGTGCCAGTAGCTCTTCACAACAAGCCACTGAAGCTTTCTTT

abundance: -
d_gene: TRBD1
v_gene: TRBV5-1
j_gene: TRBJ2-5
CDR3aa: CASSGGQGQETQYF
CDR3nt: TGCGCCAGCAGCGGCGGACAGGGACAAGAGACCCAGTACTTC

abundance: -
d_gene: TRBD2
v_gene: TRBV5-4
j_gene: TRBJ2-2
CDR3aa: CASSAGTSGNTGELFF
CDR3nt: TGTGCCAGCAGCGCCGGGACTAGCGGTAACACCGGGGAGCTGTTTTTT